A single sample is the source of the 21 T cell receptor beta chains below, sequenced in a study of cytomegalovirus exposure and HLA in healthy donors. The primer mix had 60 Vbeta and 13 Jbeta primers. Data came from immunoSEQ multiplex PCR; TCRdb stores just in-frame clones and leaves some out. The sample gives around 150,000 clones, about 75% of which show up once; about 1.9% is in the top ten. Sequencing was carried out using PBMCs. These receptors all come from a female donor in good health and CMV-seronegative.

There are a few counts of this clone. The chain combines TRBV29-1 with TRBJ2-7; the D gene is possibly TRBD1 (6 bases). CDR1 SQVTM and CDR2 ANQGSEA come from the germline V gene. The CDR3 sequence is 13 residues long. V lost 4 bases, J lost 2 bases, and 12 bases lay in between. CDR3 DNA sequence: TGCAGCGTTGCTCAGGACAGTCCCTACGAGCAGTACTTC. It encodes CSVAQDSPYEQYF.

This clone was seen a few times. The CDR3: CASSLYDYGYTF. The CDR3 coding sequence is TGTGCCAGCAGCTTATATGACTATGGCTACACCTTC. V usage is TRBV7-2 and J usage is TRBJ1-2; D is unclear. CDR1 and CDR2 (germline): SGHTA, FQGNSA. The V end was cut by 2 bases, the J end by 3 bases, with 4 bases between. CDR3 size: 12 residues.

V usage is TRBV5-6 and J usage is TRBJ1-4; TRBD1 matches 8 bases. Germline-derived CDR1 and CDR2 are SGHDT and YYEEEE. The CDR3 extends over 17 amino acids. Trimming at V came to 3 bases and at J to 0 bases, leaving 7 bases not matched to a gene. In DNA, the CDR3 is TGTGCCAGCAGCTCAGCCCAGGACAGGGCAACTAATGAAAAACTGTTTTTT. Translated, it gives CASSSAQDRATNEKLFF.

The genes are TRBV29-1 and TRBJ2-4, with TRBD1 matching 7 bases. This CDR3 contains 13 residues. V was pared by 8 bases and J by 8 bases, with 12 bases of the junction left unmatched. Germline CDR1 reads SQVTM; CDR2 reads ANQGSEA. Here the CDR3 reads CSTMTGYRDIQYF. The CDR3 nucleotides are TGCAGCACTATGACAGGGTATCGTGACATTCAGTACTTC.

The CDR3 coding sequence is TGTGCCAGCAGCTTCGTGTCGACTAGCGGGAGGGAATCCTACAATGAGCAGTTCTTC. It is translated as CASSFVSTSGRESYNEQFF. The J gene is TRBJ2-1, the V gene TRBV13; 14 bases are shared with TRBD2. This CDR3 contains 19 residues. J was trimmed by 1 base and V by 3 bases; bases with no gene match: 8. The V gene's germline CDR1 is PRHDT and CDR2 FYEKMQ (reference sequence). Combining the CDR3 with reference TRBV13 and TRBJ2-1 gives the whole variable domain AAGVIQSPRHLIKEKRETATLKCYPIPRHDTVYWYQQGPGQDPQFLISFYEKMQSDKGSIPDRFSAQQFSDYHSELNMSSLELGDSALYFCASSFVSTSGRESYNEQFFGPGTRLTVL.

This chain links TRBV10-3 with TRBJ2-7; 8 nucleotides align to TRBD1. With 11 bases clipped from V and 1 base from J, the junction kept 7 bases outside the gene matches. Per the germline V gene, CDR1 is ENHRY and CDR2 is SYGVKD. CDR3 length: 13 residues. CDR3 protein: CAAVRQGSYEQYF. The CDR3 coding sequence is TGTGCCGCCGTCCGACAGGGGTCCTACGAGCAGTACTTC.

V is TRBV7-9 and J is TRBJ2-1, with a tentative D call TRBD2 (6 bases). The CDR3 has 17 amino acids. CDR1 and CDR2 (germline): SEHNR, FQNEAQ (reference sequence). Trimming stripped 1 base from V and 5 bases from J, with 18 bases between. CDR3: CASSLGYGGTGDNEQFF. CDR3 coding DNA: TGTGCCAGCAGCTTAGGTTATGGGGGGACTGGCGACAATGAGCAGTTCTTC.

This rearrangement joins TRBV6-6 to TRBJ1-2; D unclear. The V gene lost 4 bases and the J gene lost 4 bases, with 10 bases spanning the gap. The length of the CDR3 is 13 residues. Germline lookup yields CDR1 MNHNY and CDR2 SVGAGI (reference sequence). CDR3 DNA sequence: TGTGCCAGCAGTTTCCGGGAACTCTATGGCTACACCTTC. This gives the protein CASSFRELYGYTF.

The genes are TRBV4-1 and TRBJ2-1; the match to TRBD2 covers 7 bases. The ends lost 1 base at V and 3 bases at J; junction bases unmatched: 6. Germline lookup yields CDR1 MGHRA and CDR2 YSYEKL. This CDR3 comprises 16 residues. The CDR3 region is CASSQVGGSNYNEQFF. The CDR3 nucleotides read TGCGCCAGCAGCCAAGTCGGGGGGAGTAACTACAATGAGCAGTTCTTC.

This clone turned up a few times. The rearrangement links TRBV5-1 to TRBJ2-1, with D possibly matching TRBD1 (6 bases). The CDR3 totals 14 residues. The V end was cut by 4 bases, the J end by 8 bases, with 16 bases between. Germline V gene lookup returns CDR1 SGHRS and CDR2 YFSETQ. CDR3 protein: CASSTWTVSDEQFF. The DNA of the CDR3 is TGCGCCAGCAGCACATGGACAGTTTCGGATGAGCAGTTCTTC.

The gene calls are TRBV6-5 and TRBJ1-2, with 7 bases identical to TRBD1. This CDR3 spans 16 amino acids. V dropped 3 bases and J dropped 1; count of bases not matched to a gene: 8. Germline CDR1 is MNHEY and CDR2 is SVGAGI. CDR3 amino acids: CASSYTGTASNYGYTF. The CDR3 DNA follows: TGTGCCAGCAGTTATACCGGGACAGCAAGTAACTATGGCTACACCTTC.

The chain is built from TRBV27 and TRBJ2-7; D is ambiguous. V dropped 1 base and J dropped 0 bases, with 10 bases sitting between them. The CDR3 consists of 15 residues. Germline loops: CDR1 MNHEY, CDR2 SMNVEV (reference sequence). CDR3 region: CASSLYTDTSYEQYF. Written as DNA, the CDR3 is TGTGCCAGCAGTTTATATACAGATACCTCCTACGAGCAGTACTTC.

This clone was seen once. The chain recombines TRBV6-5 with TRBJ1-2; 8 nucleotides line up with TRBD1. After removal of 3 bases from V and 5 bases from J, the junction contained 11 bases not matched to a gene. CDR1 is MNHEY and CDR2 is SVGAGI in the germline V gene. CDR3 size: 16 residues. The CDR3, as DNA: TGTGCCAGCAGTTATTCAGGACAGGGTGGAACTTATGGCTACACCTTC. This translates into CASSYSGQGGTYGYTF.

The V call is TRBV29-1, the J call TRBJ2-7, with a tentative D call TRBD1 (5 bases). The CDR3 has 13 residues. Between the trimmed V and J ends, which lost 6 bases and 6 bases, there was a span of 18 bases. Germline V gene lookup returns CDR1 SQVTM and CDR2 ANQGSEA. CDR3 in amino acids: CSVTKTVQTEQYF. Written as DNA, the CDR3 is TGCAGCGTAACCAAGACAGTTCAGACCGAGCAGTACTTC.

This chain joins TRBV19 and TRBJ2-7; tentatively, D is TRBD1 (6 bases). CDR1 is LNHDA, CDR2 SQIVND, per germline (reference sequence). The CDR3 is made up of 15 amino acids. Trimming left V 8 bases short and J 0 bases short, with 17 bases between. The CDR3, as DNA: TGTGCCAGTGCACCCTTTGACAGGCCCTCCTACGAGCAGTACTTC. Translating gives CASAPFDRPSYEQYF.

This clone was detected only once. The V and J genes are TRBV7-9 and TRBJ2-3; perhaps TRBD1 as D (5 bases). CDR1 and CDR2 (germline): SEHNR, FQNEAQ (reference sequence). Trimming cost V 8 bases and J 2 bases, with 11 bases left between them. The CDR3 loop spans 13 amino acids. The CDR3 DNA follows: TGTGCCAGCCTTACAGGCATCACAGATACGCAGTATTTT. This gives the protein CASLTGITDTQYF.

The DNA of the CDR3 is TGTGCCAGCAGCCCCAGTCGAAATTCACCCCTCCACTTT. Translated: CASSPSRNSPLHF. The rearrangement uses TRBV13 and TRBJ1-6; D uncertain. V was trimmed by 5 bases and J by 7 bases, leaving 9 bases between them. Germline V gene lookup returns CDR1 PRHDT and CDR2 FYEKMQ (reference sequence). The CDR3 consists of 13 residues.

This sequence joins TRBV4-2 and TRBJ2-7; 9 bases align to TRBD2. Per germline, CDR1 LGHNA and CDR2 YNFKEQ. The CDR3 length is 18 residues. V gave up 1 base and J gave up 4 bases; unmatched junction bases: 14. The DNA for the CDR3 is TGTGCCAGCAGCCAAGTTTTCCCCCCTAGCGGGACCCGGTACGAGCAGTACTTC. Amino acid sequence: CASSQVFPPSGTRYEQYF.

This chain uses TRBV6-1 with TRBJ1-4, with TRBD1 as a possible D gene (5 bases). Trimming took 3 bases from V and 11 from J, leaving 13 bases between them. In germline, CDR1 is MNHNS, CDR2 SASEGT. This CDR3 has 13 residues. CDR3 nucleotide sequence: TGTGCCAGCAGTGAGACCCCCGGGGGGAAACTGTTTTTT. Translated: CASSETPGGKLFF.

The table lists this clone with a few counts. The V and J genes are TRBV30 and TRBJ2-3; D is ambiguous. Trimming removed 2 bases at V and 4 bases at J, with 19 bases between. CDR3 length: 16 residues. Germline CDR1 is GTSNPN and CDR2 is SVGIG (reference sequence). The CDR3 DNA reads as TGTGCCTGGAGTCTCCCCCTAGGAGTCTTCGCAGATACGCAGTATTTT. This sequence encodes CAWSLPLGVFADTQYF.

This clone has only a few counts. As DNA, the CDR3 is TGTGCCAGCAGCTCGAGATACGAGCAGTACTTC. Its protein is CASSSRYEQYF. This sequence joins TRBV5-8 and TRBJ2-7, with D unresolved. This CDR3 is 11 amino acids long. The V end was cut by 3 bases, the J end by 4 bases, with 5 bases between. The germline V gene encodes CDR1 SGHTS and CDR2 YDEGEE.